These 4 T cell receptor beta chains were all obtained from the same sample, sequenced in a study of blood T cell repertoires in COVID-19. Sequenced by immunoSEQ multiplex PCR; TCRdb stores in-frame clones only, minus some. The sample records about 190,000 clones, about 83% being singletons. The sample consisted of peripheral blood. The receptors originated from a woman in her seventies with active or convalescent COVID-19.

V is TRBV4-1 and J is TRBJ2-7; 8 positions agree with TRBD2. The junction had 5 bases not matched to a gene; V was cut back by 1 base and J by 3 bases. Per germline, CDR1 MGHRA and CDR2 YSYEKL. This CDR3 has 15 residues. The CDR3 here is CASSQGGSGVYEQYF. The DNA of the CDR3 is TGCGCCAGCAGCCAAGGTGGTAGCGGGGTCTACGAGCAGTACTTC.

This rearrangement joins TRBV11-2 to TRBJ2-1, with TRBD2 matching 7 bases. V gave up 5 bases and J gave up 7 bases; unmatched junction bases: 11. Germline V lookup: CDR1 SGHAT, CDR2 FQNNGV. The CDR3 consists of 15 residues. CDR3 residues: CASSPTGGPGNEQFF. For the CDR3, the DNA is TGTGCCAGCAGCCCCACGGGGGGACCTGGGAATGAGCAGTTCTTC.

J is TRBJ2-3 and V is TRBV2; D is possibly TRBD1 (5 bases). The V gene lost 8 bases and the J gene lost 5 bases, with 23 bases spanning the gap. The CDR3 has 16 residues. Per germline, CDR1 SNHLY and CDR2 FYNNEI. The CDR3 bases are TGTGCCAGCGCGGTCCGCCTCCTAAGGGGTGGAGATACGCAGTATTTT. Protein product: CASAVRLLRGGDTQYF. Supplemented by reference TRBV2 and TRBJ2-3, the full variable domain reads EPEVTQTPSHQVTQMGQEVILRCVPISNHLYFYWYRQILGQKVEFLVSFYNNEISEKSEIFDDQFSVERPDGSNFTLKIRSTKLEDSAMYFCASAVRLLRGGDTQYFGPGTRLTVL.

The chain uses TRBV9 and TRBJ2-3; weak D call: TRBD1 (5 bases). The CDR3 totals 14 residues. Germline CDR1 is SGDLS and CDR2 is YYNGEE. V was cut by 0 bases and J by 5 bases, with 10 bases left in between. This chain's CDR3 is CASSVGPREDTQYF. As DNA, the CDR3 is TGTGCCAGCAGCGTAGGTCCCAGGGAAGATACGCAGTATTTT. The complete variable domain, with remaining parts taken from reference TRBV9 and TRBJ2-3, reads DSGVTQTPKHLITATGQRVTLRCSPRSGDLSVYWYQQSLDQGLQFLIQYYNGEERAKGNILERFSAQQFPDLHSELNLSSLELGDSALYFCASSVGPREDTQYFGPGTRLTVL.